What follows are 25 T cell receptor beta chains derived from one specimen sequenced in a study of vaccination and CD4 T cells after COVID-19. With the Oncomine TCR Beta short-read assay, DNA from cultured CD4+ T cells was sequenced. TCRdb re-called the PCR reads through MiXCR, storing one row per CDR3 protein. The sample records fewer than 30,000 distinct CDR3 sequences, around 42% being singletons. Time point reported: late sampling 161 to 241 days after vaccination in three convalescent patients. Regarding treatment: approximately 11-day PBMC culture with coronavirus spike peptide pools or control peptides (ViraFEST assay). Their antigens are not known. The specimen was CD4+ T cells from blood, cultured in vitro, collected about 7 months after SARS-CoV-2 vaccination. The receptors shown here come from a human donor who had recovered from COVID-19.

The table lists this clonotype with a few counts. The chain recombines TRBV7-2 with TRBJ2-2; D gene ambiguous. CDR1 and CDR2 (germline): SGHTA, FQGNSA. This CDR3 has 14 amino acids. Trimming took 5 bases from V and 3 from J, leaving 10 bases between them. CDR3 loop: CASSRLPYTGELFF. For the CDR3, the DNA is TGTGCCAGCAGCAGACTCCCGTACACCGGGGAGCTGTTTTTT. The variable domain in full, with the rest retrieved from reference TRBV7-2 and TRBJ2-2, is GAGVSQSPSNKVTEKGKDVELRCDPISGHTALYWYRQSLGQGLEFLIYFQGNSAPDKSGLPSDRFSAERTGGSVSTLTIQRTQQEDSAVYLCASSRLPYTGELFFGEGSRLTVL.

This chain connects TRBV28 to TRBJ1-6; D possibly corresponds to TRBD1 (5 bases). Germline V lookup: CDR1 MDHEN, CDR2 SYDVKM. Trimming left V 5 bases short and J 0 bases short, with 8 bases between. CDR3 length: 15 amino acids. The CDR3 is CASSGGSSYNSPLHF. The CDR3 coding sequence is TGTGCCAGCAGTGGGGGGAGCTCCTATAATTCACCCCTCCACTTT.

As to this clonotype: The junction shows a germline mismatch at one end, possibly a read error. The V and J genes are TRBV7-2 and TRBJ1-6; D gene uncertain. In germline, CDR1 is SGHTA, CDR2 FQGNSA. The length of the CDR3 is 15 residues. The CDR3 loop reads CVSSLGQADNSPLHF. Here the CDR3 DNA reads TGTGTCAGCAGCTTAGGGCAGGCAGATAATTCACCCCTCCACTTT.

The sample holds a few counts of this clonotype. CDR3 DNA sequence: TGTGCCAGCAGTTACGGGGGCGGACGAAACACTGAAGCTTTCTTT. Translated, it gives CASSYGGGRNTEAFF. V usage is TRBV6-5 and J usage is TRBJ1-1, with D maybe TRBD1 (6 bases). Between the trimmed V and J ends, which lost 2 bases and 2 bases, there was a span of 12 bases. Germline V gene data show CDR1 as MNHEY and CDR2 as SVGAGI. This CDR3 has 15 amino acids.

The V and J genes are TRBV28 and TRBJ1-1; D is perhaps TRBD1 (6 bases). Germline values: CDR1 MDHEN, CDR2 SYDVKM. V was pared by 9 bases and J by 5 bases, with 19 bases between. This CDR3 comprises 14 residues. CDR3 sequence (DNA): TGTGCCAGTGGGATGGGGGGCGCAGGAACTGAAGCTTTCTTT. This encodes CASGMGGAGTEAFF.

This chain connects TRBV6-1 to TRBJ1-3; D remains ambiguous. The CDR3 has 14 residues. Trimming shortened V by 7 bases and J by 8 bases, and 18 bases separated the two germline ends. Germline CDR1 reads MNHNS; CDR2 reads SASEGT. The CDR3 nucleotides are TGTGCCAGCACGGAAAGGACGGCGATAGACACCATATATTTT. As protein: CASTERTAIDTIYF.

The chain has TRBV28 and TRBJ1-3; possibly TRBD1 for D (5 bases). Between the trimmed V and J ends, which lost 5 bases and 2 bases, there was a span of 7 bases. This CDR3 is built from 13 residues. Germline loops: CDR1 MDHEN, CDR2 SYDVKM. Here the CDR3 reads CASSGRAGNTIYF. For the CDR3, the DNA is TGTGCCAGCAGTGGCAGGGCTGGAAACACCATATATTTT. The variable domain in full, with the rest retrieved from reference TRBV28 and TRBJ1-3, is DVKVTQSSRYLVKRTGEKVFLECVQDMDHENMFWYRQDPGLGLRLIYFSYDVKMKEKGDIPEGYSVSREKKERFSLILESASTNQTSMYLCASSGRAGNTIYFGEGSWLTVV.

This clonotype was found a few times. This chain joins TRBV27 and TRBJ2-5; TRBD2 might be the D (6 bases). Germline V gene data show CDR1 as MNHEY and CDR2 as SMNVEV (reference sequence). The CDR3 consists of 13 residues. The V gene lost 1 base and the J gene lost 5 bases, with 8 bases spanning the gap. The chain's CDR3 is CASSLYGGETQYF. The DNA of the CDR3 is TGTGCCAGCAGTTTATATGGGGGGGAGACCCAGTACTTC.

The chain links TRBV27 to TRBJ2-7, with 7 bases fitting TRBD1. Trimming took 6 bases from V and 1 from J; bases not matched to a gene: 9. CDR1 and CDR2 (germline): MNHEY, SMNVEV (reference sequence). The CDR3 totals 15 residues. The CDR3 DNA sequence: TGTGCCAGCAGCACATACAGGGGCGTTTCCTACGAGCAGTACTTC. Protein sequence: CASSTYRGVSYEQYF.

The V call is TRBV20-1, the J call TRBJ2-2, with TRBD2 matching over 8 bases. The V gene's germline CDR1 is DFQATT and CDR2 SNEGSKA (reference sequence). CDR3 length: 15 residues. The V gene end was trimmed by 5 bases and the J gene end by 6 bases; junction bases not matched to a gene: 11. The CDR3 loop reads CSAGQTSEGPGELFF. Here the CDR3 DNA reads TGCAGTGCTGGACAGACTAGCGAGGGACCCGGGGAGCTGTTTTTT.

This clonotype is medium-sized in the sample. CDR3 DNA: TGCAGTGCTAGAGGGGGCAGGACCTCTGGAAACACCATATATTTT. Translated, it gives CSARGGRTSGNTIYF. J is TRBJ1-3 and V is TRBV20-1; D is perhaps TRBD1 (5 bases). The CDR3 covers 15 residues. Trimming pared 1 base from V and 0 bases from J, leaving 10 bases between. Looked up from germline, CDR1 is DFQATT and CDR2 is SNEGSKA (reference sequence).

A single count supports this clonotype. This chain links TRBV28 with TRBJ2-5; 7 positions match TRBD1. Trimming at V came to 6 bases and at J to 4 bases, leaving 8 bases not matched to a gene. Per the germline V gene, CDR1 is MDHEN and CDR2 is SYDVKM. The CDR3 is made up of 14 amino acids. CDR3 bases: TGTGCCAGCAGACCAGAACAGGGGCTAGAGACCCAGTACTTC. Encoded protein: CASRPEQGLETQYF.

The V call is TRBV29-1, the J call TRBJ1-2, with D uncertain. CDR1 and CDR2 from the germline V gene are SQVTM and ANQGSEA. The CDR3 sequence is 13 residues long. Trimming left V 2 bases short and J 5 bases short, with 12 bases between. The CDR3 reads CSVEPGVSYGYTF. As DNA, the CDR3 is TGCAGCGTTGAACCCGGGGTCTCGTATGGCTACACCTTC.

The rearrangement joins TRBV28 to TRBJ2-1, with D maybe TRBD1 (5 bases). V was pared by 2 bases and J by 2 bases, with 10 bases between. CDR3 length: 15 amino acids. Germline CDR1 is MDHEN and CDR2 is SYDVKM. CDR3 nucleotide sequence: TGTGCCAGCAGTTTACCACTACAGGCCTACAATGAGCAGTTCTTC. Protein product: CASSLPLQAYNEQFF.

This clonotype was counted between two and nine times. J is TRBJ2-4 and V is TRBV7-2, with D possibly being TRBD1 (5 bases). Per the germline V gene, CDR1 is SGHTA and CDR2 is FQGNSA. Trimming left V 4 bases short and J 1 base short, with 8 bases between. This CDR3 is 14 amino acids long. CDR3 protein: CASSWGSAKNIQYF. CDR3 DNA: TGTGCCAGCAGCTGGGGCTCGGCCAAAAACATTCAGTACTTC.

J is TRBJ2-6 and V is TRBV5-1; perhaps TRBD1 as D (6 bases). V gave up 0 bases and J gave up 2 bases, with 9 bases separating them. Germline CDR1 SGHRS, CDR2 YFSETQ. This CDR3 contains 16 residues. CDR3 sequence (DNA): TGCGCCAGCAGCTTGGAGACAGGCCCTGGGGCCAACGTCCTGACTTTC. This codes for CASSLETGPGANVLTF.

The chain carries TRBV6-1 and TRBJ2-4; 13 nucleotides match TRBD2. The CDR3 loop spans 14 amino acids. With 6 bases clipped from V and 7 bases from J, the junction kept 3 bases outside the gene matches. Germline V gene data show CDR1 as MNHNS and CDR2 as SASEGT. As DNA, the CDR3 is TGTGCCAGCAGCACACTAGCGGGAGGGAACATTCAGTACTTC. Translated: CASSTLAGGNIQYF.

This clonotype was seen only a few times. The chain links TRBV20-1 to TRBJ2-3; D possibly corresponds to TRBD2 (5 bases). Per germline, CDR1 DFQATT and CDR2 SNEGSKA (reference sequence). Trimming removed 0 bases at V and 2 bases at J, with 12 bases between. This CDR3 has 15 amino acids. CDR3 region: CSARDHSAYTDTQYF. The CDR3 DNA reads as TGCAGTGCTAGAGACCATAGCGCGTACACAGATACGCAGTATTTT.

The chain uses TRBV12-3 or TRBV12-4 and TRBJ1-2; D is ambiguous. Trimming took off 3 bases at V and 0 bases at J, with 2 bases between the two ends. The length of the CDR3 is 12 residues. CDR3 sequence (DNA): TGTGCCAGCAGTTTCTCTAACTATGGCTACACCTTC. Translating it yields CASSFSNYGYTF.

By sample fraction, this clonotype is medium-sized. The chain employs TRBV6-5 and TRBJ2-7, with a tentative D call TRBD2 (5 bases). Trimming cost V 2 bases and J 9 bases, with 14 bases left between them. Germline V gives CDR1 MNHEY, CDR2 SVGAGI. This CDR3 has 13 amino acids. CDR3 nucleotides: TGTGCCAGCAGTTACGCTTCTAGCTATGGGCAGTACTTC. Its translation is CASSYASSYGQYF.

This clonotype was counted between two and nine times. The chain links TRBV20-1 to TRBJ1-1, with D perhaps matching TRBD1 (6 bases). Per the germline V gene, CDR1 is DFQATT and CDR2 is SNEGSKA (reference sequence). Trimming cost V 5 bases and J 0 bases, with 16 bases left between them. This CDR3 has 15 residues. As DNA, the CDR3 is TGCAGTGCTCTCCTTCCCGACAGGTTGAACACTGAAGCTTTCTTT. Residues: CSALLPDRLNTEAFF.

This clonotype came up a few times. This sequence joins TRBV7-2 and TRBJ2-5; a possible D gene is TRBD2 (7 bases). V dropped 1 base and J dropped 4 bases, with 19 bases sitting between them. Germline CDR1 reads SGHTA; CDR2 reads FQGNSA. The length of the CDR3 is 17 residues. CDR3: CASSLDPGGQFLETQYF. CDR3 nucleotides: TGTGCCAGCAGCTTAGACCCCGGGGGGCAGTTTCTAGAGACCCAGTACTTC.

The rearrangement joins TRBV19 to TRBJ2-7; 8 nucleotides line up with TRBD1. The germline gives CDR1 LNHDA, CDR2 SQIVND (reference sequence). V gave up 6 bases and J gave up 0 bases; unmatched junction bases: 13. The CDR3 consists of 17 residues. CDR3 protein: CASSHSGPGQASYEQYF. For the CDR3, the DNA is TGTGCCAGTAGCCACAGCGGGCCGGGACAGGCCTCCTACGAGCAGTACTTC.

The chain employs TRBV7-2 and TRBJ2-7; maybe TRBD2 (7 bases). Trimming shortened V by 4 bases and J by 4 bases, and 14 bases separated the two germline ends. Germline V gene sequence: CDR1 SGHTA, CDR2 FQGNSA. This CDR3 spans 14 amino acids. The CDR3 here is CASSSAGARYEQYF. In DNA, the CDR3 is TGTGCCAGCAGCTCCGCGGGGGCGCGGTACGAGCAGTACTTC.

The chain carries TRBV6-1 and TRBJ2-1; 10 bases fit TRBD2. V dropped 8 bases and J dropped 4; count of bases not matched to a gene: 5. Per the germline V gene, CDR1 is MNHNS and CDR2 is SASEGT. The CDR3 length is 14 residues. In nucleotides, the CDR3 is TGTGCCAGCTCTTTGACTAGCGGGTACAATGAGCAGTTCTTC. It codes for CASSLTSGYNEQFF.